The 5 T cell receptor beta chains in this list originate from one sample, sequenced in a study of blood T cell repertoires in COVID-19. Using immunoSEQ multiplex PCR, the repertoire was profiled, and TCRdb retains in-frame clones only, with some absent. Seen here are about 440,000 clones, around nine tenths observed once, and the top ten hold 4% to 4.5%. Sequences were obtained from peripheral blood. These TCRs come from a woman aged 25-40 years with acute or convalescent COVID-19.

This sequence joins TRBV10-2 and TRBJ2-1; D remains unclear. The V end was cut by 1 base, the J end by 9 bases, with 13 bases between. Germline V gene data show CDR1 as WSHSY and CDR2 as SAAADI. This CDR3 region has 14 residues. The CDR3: CASSEFGPMPEQFF. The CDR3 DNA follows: TGCGCCAGCAGTGAGTTTGGCCCGATGCCTGAGCAGTTCTTC.

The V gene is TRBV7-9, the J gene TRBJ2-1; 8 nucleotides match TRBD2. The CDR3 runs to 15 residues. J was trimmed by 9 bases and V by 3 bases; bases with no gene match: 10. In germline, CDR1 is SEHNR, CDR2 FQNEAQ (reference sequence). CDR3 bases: TGTGCCAGCAGCTTGGTGGCCGGGGGGGCCAGTGAGCAGTTCTTC. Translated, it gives CASSLVAGGASEQFF.

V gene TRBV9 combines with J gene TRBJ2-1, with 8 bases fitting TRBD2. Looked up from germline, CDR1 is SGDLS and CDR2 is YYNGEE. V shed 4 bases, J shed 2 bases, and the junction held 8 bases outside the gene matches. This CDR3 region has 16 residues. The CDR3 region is CASSSSAGAAYNEQFF. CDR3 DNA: TGTGCCAGCAGCTCCTCAGCGGGGGCCGCCTACAATGAGCAGTTCTTC.

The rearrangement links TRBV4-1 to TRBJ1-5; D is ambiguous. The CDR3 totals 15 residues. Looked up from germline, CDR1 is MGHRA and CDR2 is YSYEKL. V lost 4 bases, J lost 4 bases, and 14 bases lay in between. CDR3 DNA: TGCGCCAGCAGCCTCCTCGGGGAAAATAATCAGCCCCAGCATTTT. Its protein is CASSLLGENNQPQHF.

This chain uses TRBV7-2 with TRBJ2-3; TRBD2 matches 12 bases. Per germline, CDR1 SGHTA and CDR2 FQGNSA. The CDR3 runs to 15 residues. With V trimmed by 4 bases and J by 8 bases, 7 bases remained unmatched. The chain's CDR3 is CASSSRLAGERTQYF. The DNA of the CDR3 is TGTGCCAGCAGCTCCCGACTAGCGGGGGAACGTACGCAGTATTTT.